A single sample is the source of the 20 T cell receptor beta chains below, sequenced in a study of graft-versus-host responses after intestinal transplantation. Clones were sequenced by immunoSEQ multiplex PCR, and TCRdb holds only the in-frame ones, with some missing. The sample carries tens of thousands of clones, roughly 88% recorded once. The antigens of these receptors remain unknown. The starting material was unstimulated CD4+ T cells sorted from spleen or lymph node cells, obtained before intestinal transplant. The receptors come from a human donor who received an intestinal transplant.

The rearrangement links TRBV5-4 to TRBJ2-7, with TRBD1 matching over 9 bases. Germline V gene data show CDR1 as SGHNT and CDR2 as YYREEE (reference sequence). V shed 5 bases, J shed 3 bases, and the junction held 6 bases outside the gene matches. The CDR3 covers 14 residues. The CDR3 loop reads CASSSGTGIYEQYF. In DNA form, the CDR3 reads TGTGCCAGCAGTTCCGGGACAGGGATCTACGAGCAGTACTTC.

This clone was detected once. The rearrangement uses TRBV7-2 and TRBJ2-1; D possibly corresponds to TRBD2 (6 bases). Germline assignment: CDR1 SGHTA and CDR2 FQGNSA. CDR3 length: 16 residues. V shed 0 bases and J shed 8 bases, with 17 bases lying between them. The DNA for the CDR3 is TGTGCCAGCAGCTTAGCCGGGGCGGGGTCGGGTTATGAGCAGTTCTTC. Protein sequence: CASSLAGAGSGYEQFF.

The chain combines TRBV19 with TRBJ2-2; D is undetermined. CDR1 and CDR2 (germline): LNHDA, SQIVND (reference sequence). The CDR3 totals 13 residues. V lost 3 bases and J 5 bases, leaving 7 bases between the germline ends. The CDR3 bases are TGTGCCAGTAGTATGGTGGAGACCGGGGAGCTGTTTTTT. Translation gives CASSMVETGELFF.

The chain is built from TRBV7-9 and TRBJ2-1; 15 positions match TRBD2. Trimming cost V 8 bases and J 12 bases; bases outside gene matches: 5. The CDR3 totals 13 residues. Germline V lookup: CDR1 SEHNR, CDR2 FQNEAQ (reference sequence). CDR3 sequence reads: CASEGTSGGRQFF. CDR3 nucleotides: TGTGCCAGCGAAGGGACTAGCGGGGGGAGGCAGTTCTTC. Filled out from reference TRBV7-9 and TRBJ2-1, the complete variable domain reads DTGVSQNPRHKITKRGQNVTFRCDPISEHNRLYWYRQTLGQGPEFLTYFQNEAQLEKSRLLSDRFSAERPKGSFSTLEIQRTEQGDSAMYLCASEGTSGGRQFFGPGTRLTVL.

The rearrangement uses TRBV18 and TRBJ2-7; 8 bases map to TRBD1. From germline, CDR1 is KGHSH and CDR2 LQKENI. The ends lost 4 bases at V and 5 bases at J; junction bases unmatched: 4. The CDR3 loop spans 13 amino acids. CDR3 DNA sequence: TGTGCCAGCTCACGGACAGGGATGCACGAGCAGTACTTC. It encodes CASSRTGMHEQYF.

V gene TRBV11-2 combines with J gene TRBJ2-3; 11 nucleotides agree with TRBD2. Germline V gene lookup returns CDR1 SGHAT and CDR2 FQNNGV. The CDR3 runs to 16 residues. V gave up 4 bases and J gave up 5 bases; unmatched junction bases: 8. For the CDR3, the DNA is TGTGCCAGCAGCTCTCCTAGCGGGGGGCGGGGAGATACGCAGTATTTT. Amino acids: CASSSPSGGRGDTQYF.

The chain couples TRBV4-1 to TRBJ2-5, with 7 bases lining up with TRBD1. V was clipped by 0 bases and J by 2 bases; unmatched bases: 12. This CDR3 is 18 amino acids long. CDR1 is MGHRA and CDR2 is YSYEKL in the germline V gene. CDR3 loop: CASSQDQGKQGRQETQYF. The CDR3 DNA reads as TGCGCCAGCAGCCAAGATCAGGGGAAACAGGGGCGGCAAGAGACCCAGTACTTC.

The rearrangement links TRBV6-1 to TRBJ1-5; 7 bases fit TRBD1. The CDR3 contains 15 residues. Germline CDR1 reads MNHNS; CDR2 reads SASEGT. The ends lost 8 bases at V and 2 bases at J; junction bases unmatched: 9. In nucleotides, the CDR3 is TGTGCCAGCGCCAAAAACCAGGGGGGCAATCAGCCCCAGCATTTT. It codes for CASAKNQGGNQPQHF.

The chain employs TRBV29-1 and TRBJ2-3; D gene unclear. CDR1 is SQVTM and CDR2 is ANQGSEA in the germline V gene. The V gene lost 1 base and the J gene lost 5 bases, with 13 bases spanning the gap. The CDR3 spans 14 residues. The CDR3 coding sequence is TGCAGCGTTGAAGGGGCCTATCTTGGAGATACGCAGTATTTT. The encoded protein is CSVEGAYLGDTQYF.

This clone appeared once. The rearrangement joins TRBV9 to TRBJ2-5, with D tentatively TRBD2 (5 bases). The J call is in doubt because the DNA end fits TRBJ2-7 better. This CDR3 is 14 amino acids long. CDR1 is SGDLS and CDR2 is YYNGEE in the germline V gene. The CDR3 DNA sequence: TGTGCCAGCAGCCCCCGGACGGGATCCTACGAGCAGTACTTC. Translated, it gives CASSPRTGSYEQYF.

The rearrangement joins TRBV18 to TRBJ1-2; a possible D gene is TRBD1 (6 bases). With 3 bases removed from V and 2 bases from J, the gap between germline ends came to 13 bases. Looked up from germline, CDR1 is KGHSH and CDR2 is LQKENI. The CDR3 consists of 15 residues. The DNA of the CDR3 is TGTGCCAGCTCACCCCGGGACACCCTGAACTATGGCTACACCTTC. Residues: CASSPRDTLNYGYTF.

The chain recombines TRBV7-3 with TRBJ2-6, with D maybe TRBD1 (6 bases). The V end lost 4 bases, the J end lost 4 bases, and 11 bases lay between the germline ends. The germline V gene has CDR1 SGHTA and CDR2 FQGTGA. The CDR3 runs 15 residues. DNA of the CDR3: TGTGCCAGCAGCTCCCAGGGGTTCGGGGCCAACGTCCTGACTTTC. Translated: CASSSQGFGANVLTF.

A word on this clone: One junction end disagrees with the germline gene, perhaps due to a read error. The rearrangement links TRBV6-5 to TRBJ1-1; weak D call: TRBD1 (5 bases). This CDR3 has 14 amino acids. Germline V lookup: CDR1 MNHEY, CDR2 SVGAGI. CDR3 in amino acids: CASSSAGPNTETFF. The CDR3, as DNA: TGTGCCAGCAGTTCGGCAGGGCCCAACACTGAAACTTTCTTT.

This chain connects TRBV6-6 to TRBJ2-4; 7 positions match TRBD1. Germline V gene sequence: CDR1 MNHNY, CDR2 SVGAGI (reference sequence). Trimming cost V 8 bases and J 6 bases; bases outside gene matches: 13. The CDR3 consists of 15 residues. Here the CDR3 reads CASLGFIGTANIQYF. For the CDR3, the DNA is TGTGCCAGCCTCGGTTTTATCGGGACAGCAAACATTCAGTACTTC.

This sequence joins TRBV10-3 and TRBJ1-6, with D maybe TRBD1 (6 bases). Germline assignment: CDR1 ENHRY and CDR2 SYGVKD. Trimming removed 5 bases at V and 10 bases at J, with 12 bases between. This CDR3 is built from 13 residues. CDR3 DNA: TGTGCCATCAGTCGGACAGAGGGGTCACCCCTCCACTTT. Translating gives CAISRTEGSPLHF.

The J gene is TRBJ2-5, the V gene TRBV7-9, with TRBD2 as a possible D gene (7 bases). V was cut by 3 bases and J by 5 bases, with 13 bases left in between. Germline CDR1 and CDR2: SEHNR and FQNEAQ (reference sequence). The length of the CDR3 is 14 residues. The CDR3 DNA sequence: TGTGCCAGCAGCTTGTCGGGGGGCCGGGAGACCCAGTACTTC. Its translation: CASSLSGGRETQYF. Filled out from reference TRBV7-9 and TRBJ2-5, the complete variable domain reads DTGVSQNPRHKITKRGQNVTFRCDPISEHNRLYWYRQTLGQGPEFLTYFQNEAQLEKSRLLSDRFSAERPKGSFSTLEIQRTEQGDSAMYLCASSLSGGRETQYFGPGTRLLVL.

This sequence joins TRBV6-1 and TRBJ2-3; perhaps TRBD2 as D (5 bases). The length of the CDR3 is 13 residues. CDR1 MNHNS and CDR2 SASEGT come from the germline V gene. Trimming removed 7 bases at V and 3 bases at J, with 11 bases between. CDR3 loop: CASTGWLTDTQYF. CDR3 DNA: TGTGCCAGCACGGGGTGGTTAACAGATACGCAGTATTTT.

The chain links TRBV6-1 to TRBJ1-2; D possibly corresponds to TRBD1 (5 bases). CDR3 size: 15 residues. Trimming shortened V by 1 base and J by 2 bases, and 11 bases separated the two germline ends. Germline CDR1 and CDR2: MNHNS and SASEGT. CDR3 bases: TGTGCCAGCAGTGAAGGTGACGCAGGGAACTATGGCTACACCTTC. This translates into CASSEGDAGNYGYTF.

CDR3 sequence: CASRSSSGNTIYF. DNA of the CDR3: TGTGCCAGTAGGTCGAGCTCTGGAAACACCATATATTTT. The chain joins TRBV19 to TRBJ1-3; D is uncertain. Germline V CDR1 and CDR2: LNHDA, SQIVND (reference sequence). V dropped 6 bases and J dropped 0 bases, with 6 bases sitting between them. The CDR3 runs to 13 residues.

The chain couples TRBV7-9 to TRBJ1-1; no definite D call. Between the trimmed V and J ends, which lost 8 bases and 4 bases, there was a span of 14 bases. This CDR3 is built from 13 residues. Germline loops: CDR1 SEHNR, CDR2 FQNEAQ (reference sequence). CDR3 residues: CASHHGGGTEAFF. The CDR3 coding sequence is TGTGCCAGCCACCATGGAGGAGGCACTGAAGCTTTCTTT.